A single TCR beta chain is shown here with its context. What it recognizes is unknown. This record comes from a study of shared clonotypes between healthy human individuals. Findings and caveats of the study: Approximately 4.9% of naive CD4 clonotypes were shared across several donors.

Here immunoSEQ multiplex PCR was the method, and the copy in TCRdb shows in-frame clones only, minus some. The profile shows approximately 1,500,000 clones, roughly 95% of them singletons. Germline V gene data show CDR1 as GTSNPN and CDR2 as SVGIG (reference sequence). Trimming pared 2 bases from V and 6 bases from J, leaving 4 bases between. The CDR3 is made up of 11 amino acids. Sequences were obtained from naive CD4+ T cells sorted from blood. Subset reported: CD45RA+ positively selected. The clonotype was recovered from a man aged 25 to 45 in good health. The chain is built from TRBV30 and TRBJ2-2; D not certain. The CDR3 DNA reads as TGTGCCTGGAGTCTTGCCGGGGAGCTGTTTTTT. Its protein is CAWSLAGELFF. Together with reference TRBV30 and TRBJ2-2, the CDR3 gives the full variable domain: SQTIHQWPATLVQPVGSPLSLECTVEGTSNPNLYWYRQAAGRGLQLLFYSVGIGQISSEVPQNLSASRPQDRQFILSSKKLLLSDSGFYLCAWSLAGELFFGEGSRLTVL.